This T cell receptor (beta chain) stems from a study of beta chain features in type 1 diabetes. Study-level results: Within each of all four CD4+ subsets, Type 1 diabetes patients had TCRB CDR3s that were moderately but significantly shorter.

This CDR3 is built from 14 residues. With V trimmed by 5 bases and J by 7 bases, 5 bases remained unmatched. Germline V gene lookup returns CDR1 MDHEN and CDR2 SYDVKM. Notes on this clone: What it binds is not known.

TCRB transcripts that were expressed got sequenced, as all of the isolated RNA had been reverse transcribed. Sequenced by immunoSEQ multiplex PCR; TCRdb stores in-frame clones only, minus some. The sample lists about 360,000 clones; 10% to 15% were seen once. The sample taken for sequencing was naive CD4+ T cells from blood. This clonotype originated in a man between 18 and 29 years old in good health. This chain connects TRBV28 to TRBJ1-2; 12 positions match TRBD1. The CDR3 DNA is TGTGCCAGCAGTGCCGGGACAGGGGGCCCTGGCTACACCTTC. Encoded protein: CASSAGTGGPGYTF.